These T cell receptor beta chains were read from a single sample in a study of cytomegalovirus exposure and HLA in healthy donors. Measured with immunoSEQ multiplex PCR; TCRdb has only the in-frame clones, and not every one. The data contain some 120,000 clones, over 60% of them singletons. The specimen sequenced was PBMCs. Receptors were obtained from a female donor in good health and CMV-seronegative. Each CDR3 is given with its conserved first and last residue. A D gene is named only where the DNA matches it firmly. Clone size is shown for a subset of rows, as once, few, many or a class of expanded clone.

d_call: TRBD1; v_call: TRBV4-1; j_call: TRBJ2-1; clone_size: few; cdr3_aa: CASSQETGTATYNEQFF; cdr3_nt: TGCGCCAGCAGCCAAGAAACCGGGACAGCGACCTACAATGAGCAGTTCTTC
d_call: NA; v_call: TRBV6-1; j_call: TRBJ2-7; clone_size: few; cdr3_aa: CASSEATQPGPANEQYF; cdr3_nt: TGTGCCAGCAGTGAGGCAACCCAACCTGGTCCCGCAAACGAGCAGTACTTC
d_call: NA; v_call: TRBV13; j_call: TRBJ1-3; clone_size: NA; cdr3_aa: CASNAGISGNTIYF; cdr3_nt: TGTGCCAGCAACGCAGGGATCTCTGGAAACACCATATATTTT
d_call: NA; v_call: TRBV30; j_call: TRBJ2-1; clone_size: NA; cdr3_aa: CAWSRTVNYNEQFF; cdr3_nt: TGTGCCTGGAGTAGGACTGTGAACTACAATGAGCAGTTCTTC
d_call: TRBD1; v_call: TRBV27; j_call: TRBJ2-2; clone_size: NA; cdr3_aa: CASSLRDPGQGTGELFF; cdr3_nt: TGTGCCAGCAGTTTAAGGGATCCGGGACAGGGGACCGGGGAGCTGTTTTTT
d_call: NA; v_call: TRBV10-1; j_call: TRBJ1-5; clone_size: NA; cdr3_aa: CASSVLQGSRYSNQPQHF; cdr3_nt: TGCGCCAGCAGTGTGTTACAGGGAAGCAGGTATAGTAATCAGCCCCAGCATTTT
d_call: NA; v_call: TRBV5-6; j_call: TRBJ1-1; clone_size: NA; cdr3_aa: CASSLGTRLNTEAFF; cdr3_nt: TGTGCCAGCAGCTTGGGGACACGGTTGAACACTGAAGCTTTCTTT
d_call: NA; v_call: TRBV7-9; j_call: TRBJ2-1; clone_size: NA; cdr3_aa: CASSLLRADEQFF; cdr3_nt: TGTGCCAGCAGCTTATTAAGAGCGGATGAGCAGTTCTTC
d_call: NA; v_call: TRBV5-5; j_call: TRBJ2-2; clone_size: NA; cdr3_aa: CASSFWTENGELFF; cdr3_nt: TGTGCCAGCAGCTTTTGGACAGAAAACGGGGAGCTGTTTTTT
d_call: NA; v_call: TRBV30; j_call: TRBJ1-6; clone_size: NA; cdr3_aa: CAWRGRLSSPLHF; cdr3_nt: TGTGCCTGGAGGGGCAGGTTGAGTTCACCCCTCCACTTT
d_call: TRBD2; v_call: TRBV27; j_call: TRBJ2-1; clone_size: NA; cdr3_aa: CASSSPLAGYNEQFF; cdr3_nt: TGTGCCAGCAGTTCACCCCTAGCGGGATACAATGAGCAGTTCTTC
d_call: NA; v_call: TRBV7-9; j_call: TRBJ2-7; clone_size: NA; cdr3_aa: CASSAGLSVSYEQYF; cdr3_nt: TGTGCCAGCAGCGCCGGACTAAGCGTCTCCTACGAGCAGTACTTC
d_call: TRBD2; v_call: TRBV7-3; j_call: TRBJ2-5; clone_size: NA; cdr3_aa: CASSSVGGGAGETQYF; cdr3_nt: TGTGCCAGCAGCTCGGTGGGGGGGGGAGCAGGGGAGACCCAGTACTTC
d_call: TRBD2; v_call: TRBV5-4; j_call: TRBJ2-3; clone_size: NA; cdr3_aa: CASSPAGEHTDTQYF; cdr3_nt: TGTGCCAGCAGTCCGGCGGGGGAACACACAGATACGCAGTATTTT
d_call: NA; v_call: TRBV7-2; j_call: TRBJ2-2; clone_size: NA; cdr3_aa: CASSPGRGRYTGELFF; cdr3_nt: TGTGCCAGCAGCCCCGGCAGGGGAAGGTACACCGGGGAGCTGTTTTTT
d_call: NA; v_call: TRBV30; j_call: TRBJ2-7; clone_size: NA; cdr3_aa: CAWSDRRGSSYEQYF; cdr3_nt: TGTGCCTGGAGCGATAGACGGGGAAGCTCCTACGAGCAGTACTTC
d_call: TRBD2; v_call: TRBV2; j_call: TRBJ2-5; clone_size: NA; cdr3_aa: CASTGRGAGETQYF; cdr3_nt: TGTGCCAGCACCGGGCGGGGGGCTGGTGAGACCCAGTACTTC
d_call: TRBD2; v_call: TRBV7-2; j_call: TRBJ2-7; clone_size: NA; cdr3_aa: CASSQTSGGYEQYF; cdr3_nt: TGTGCCAGCAGCCAGACTAGCGGGGGGTACGAGCAGTACTTC
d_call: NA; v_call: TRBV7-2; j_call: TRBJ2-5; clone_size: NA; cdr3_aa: CASSYTFQETQYF; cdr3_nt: TGTGCCAGCAGCTACACCTTCCAAGAGACCCAGTACTTC
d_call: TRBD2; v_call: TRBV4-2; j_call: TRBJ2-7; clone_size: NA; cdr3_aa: CASSRTSGGHYEQYF; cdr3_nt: TGTGCCAGCAGCCGTACTAGCGGGGGGCACTACGAGCAGTACTTC
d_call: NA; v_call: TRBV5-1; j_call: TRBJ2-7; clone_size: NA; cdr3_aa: CASSLGGGTYEQYF; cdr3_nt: TGCGCCAGCAGCTTGGGAGGGGGTACCTACGAGCAGTACTTC
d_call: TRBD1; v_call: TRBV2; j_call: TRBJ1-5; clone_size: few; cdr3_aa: CASSAGQDNQPQHF; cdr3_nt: TGTGCCAGCAGTGCGGGACAGGACAATCAGCCCCAGCATTTT
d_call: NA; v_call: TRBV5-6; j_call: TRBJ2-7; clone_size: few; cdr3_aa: CASSLGGMYEQYF; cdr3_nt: TGTGCCAGCAGCCTTGGGGGCATGTACGAGCAGTACTTC
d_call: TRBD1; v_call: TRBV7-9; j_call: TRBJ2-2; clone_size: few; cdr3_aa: CASMGQGAGELFF; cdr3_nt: TGTGCCAGCATGGGACAGGGGGCCGGGGAGCTGTTTTTT
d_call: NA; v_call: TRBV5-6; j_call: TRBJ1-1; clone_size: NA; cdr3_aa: CASSLVPEGEMNTEAFF; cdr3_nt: TGTGCCAGCAGCTTGGTTCCCGAGGGGGAGATGAACACTGAAGCTTTCTTT
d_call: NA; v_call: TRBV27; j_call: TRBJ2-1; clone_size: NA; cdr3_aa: CASFFRPGAYNEQFF; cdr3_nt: TGTGCCAGCTTTTTTCGACCGGGTGCCTACAATGAGCAGTTCTTC
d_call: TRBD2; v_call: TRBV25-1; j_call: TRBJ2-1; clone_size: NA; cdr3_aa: CASSGGGRVDNEQFF; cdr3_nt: TGTGCCAGCAGCGGCGGGGGGCGGGTGGACAATGAGCAGTTCTTC
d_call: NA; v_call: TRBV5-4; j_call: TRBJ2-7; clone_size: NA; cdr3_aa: CASSYGDSYEQYF; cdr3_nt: TGTGCCAGCAGCTACGGGGATTCCTACGAGCAGTACTTC
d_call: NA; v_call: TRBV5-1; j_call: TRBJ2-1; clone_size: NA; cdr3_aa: CASSLALGRGEQFF; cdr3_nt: TGCGCCAGCAGCTTGGCACTCGGCCGGGGGGAGCAGTTCTTC
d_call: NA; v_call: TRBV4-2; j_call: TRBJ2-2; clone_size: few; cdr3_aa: CASSQAATEYTGELFF; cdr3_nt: TGTGCCAGCAGCCAGGCCGCGACAGAGTATACCGGGGAGCTGTTTTTT
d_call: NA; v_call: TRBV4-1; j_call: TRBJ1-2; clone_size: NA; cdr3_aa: CASSHKETGATNYGYTF; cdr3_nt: TGCGCCAGCAGCCACAAAGAGACAGGAGCTACTAACTATGGCTACACCTTC
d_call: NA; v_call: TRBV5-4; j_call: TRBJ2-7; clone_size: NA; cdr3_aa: CASSLGLEGSGVPDEQYF; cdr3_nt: TGTGCCAGCAGCTTGGGGTTGGAGGGTAGCGGTGTTCCTGACGAGCAGTACTTC
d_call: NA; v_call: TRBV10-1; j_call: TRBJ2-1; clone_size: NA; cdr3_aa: CASSDSSSSGNEQFF; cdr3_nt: TGCGCCAGCAGTGATTCTAGCAGTTCGGGCAATGAGCAGTTCTTC
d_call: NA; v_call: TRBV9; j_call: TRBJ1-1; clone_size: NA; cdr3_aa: CASTRDVKNTEAFF; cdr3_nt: TGTGCCAGCACTCGGGATGTTAAGAACACTGAAGCTTTCTTT
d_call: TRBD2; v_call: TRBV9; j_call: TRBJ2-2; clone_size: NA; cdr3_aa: CASERGATGELFF; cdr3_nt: TGTGCCAGCGAGCGGGGGGCGACCGGGGAGCTGTTTTTT
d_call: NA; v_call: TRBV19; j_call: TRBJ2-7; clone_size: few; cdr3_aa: CASSIDVGQSSYEQYF; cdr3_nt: TGTGCCAGTAGTATAGATGTCGGACAGAGCTCCTACGAGCAGTACTTC
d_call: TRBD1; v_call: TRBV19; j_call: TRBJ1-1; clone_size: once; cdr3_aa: CASAGTGGGMNTEAFF; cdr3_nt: TGTGCCAGCGCCGGGACAGGGGGCGGCATGAACACTGAAGCTTTCTTT
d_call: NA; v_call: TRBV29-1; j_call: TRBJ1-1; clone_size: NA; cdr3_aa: CSVEEGGWSFF; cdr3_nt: TGCAGCGTTGAAGAGGGGGGATGGTCTTTCTTT
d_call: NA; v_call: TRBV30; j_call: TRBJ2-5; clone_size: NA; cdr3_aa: CAWRGVVGGKQETQYF; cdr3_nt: TGTGCCTGGAGAGGGGTTGTCGGGGGAAAACAAGAGACCCAGTACTTC
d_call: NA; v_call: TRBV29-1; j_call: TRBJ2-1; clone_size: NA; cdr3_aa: CSVVIPDYNEQFF; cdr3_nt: TGCAGCGTTGTCATCCCAGATTACAATGAGCAGTTCTTC
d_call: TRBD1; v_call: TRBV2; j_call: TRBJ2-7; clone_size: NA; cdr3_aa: CASSVRQGNYEQYF; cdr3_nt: TGTGCCAGCAGTGTCCGACAGGGGAATTACGAGCAGTACTTC
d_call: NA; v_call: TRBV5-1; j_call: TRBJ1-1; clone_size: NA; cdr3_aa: CASSGGLEAFF; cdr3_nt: TGCGCCAGCAGCGGCGGCCTTGAAGCTTTCTTT
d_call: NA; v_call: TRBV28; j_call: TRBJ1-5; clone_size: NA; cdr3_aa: CASSLGAMGSQPQHF; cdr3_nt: TGTGCCAGCAGTTTAGGGGCTATGGGATCACAGCCCCAGCATTTT
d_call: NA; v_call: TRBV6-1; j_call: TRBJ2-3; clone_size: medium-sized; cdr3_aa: CATVSGEGSTDTQYF; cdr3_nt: TGTGCCACCGTTAGCGGAGAAGGAAGCACAGATACGCAGTATTTT
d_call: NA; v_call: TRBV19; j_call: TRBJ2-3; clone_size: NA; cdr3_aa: CASSTGADTQYF; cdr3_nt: TGTGCCAGTAGTACGGGGGCAGATACGCAGTATTTT
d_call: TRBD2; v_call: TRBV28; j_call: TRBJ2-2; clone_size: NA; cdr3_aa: CASSFPTSGGDTGELFF; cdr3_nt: TGTGCCAGCAGTTTCCCGACTAGCGGGGGGGATACCGGGGAGCTGTTTTTT
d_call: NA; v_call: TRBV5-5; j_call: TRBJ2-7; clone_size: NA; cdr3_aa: CASSEPTGPRDEQYF; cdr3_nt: TGTGCCAGCAGCGAACCCACAGGGCCACGGGACGAGCAGTACTTC
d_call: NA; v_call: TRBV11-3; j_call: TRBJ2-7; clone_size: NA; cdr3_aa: CASSLAGHYEQYF; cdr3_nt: TGTGCCAGCAGCTTAGCAGGGCACTACGAGCAGTACTTC
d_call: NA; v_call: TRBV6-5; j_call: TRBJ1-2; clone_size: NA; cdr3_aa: CASSYSGRNSGYTF; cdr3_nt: TGTGCCAGCAGTTACTCTGGGAGGAATTCCGGCTACACCTTC
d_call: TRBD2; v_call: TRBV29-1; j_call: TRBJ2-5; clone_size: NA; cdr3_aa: CSVEGLAGGIQETQYF; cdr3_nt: TGCAGCGTGGAAGGACTAGCGGGGGGAATCCAAGAGACCCAGTACTTC
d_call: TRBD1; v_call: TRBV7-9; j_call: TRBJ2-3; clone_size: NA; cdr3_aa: CASSGGTGGTDTQYF; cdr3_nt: TGTGCCAGCAGCGGGGGGACAGGGGGCACAGATACGCAGTATTTT
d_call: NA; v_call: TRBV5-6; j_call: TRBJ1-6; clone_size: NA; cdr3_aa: CASSLSWSGNSPLHF; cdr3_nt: TGTGCCAGCAGCTTGTCCTGGTCAGGGAATTCACCCCTCCACTTT
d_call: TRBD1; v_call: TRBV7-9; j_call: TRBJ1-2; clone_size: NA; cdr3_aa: CASSLTGQARYGYTF; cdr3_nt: TGTGCCAGCAGCTTAACGGGACAGGCCCGCTATGGCTACACCTTC
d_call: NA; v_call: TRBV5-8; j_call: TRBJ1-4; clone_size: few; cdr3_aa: CASSSSGGATNEKLFF; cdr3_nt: TGTGCCAGCAGCTCGTCGGGGGGAGCAACTAATGAAAAACTGTTTTTT
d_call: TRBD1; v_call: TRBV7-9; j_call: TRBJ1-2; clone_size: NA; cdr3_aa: CASSFYRGNPFYGYTF; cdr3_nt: TGTGCCAGCAGCTTTTACAGGGGGAATCCTTTCTATGGCTACACCTTC
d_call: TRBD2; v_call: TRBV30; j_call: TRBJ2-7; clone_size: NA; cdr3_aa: CGAGGGSYEQYF; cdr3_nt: TGTGGGGCGGGGGGCGGTTCCTACGAGCAGTACTTC
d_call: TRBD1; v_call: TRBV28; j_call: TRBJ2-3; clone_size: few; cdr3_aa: CASSLRGGRGLMADTQYF; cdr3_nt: TGTGCCAGCAGCCTCCGGGGTGGCAGGGGGCTCATGGCAGATACGCAGTATTTT
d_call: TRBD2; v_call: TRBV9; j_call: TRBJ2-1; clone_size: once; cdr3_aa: CASSELAGGEQFF; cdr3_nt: TGTGCCAGCAGCGAACTAGCGGGGGGTGAGCAGTTCTTC
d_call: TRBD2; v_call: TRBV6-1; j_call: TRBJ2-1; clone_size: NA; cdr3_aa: CASTPGGEIYNEQFF; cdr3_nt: TGTGCCAGCACACCCGGGGGGGAGATTTACAATGAGCAGTTCTTC
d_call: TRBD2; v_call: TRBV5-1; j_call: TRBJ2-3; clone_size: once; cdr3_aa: CASSETSGGAVRDTQYF; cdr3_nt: TGCGCCAGCAGTGAGACTAGCGGGGGGGCGGTTAGAGATACGCAGTATTTT